Below, 27 T cell receptor beta chains from the same sample are listed, as sequenced in a study of breast tumors, draining lymph nodes, adjacent tissues. Breast cancer patients provided tissue from their axillary draining lymph nodes. TCRdb redid the calling of the multiplex PCR reads with MiXCR, one entry per CDR3 protein. The repertoire has about 130,000 distinct CDR3 sequences, 15% to 20% of them found once; the top ten carry less than 4.5%. The specimen sequenced was axillary lymph node tissue. The receptor source for this set is a female donor with breast cancer. Some clones in this sample may be carry-over from other donors' samples.

This clonotype was counted ten times or more. The genes are TRBV4-1 and TRBJ1-5; 8 bases line up with TRBD1. Germline CDR1 is MGHRA and CDR2 is YSYEKL. This CDR3 has 16 residues. V lost 2 bases to trimming and J lost 2 bases; unmatched junction nucleotides: 5. CDR3 in DNA: TGCGCCAGCAGCCAAAATACAGGGGGAGGCAATCAGCCCCAGCATTTT. Its translation is CASSQNTGGGNQPQHF.

The table lists this clonotype with many counts. The chain recombines TRBV5-1 with TRBJ2-2; 11 bases align to TRBD2. J gave up 4 bases and V 4 bases, and 6 bases lay outside the gene matches. The CDR3 contains 16 residues. Germline lookup yields CDR1 SGHRS and CDR2 YFSETQ. CDR3 bases: TGCGCCAGCAGCATTGGACTAGCGGGCCCCACCGGGGAGCTGTTTTTT. This gives the protein CASSIGLAGPTGELFF.

There are a few counts of this clonotype. The chain joins TRBV28 to TRBJ2-5, with 7 nucleotides matching TRBD2. The CDR3 has 15 residues. Trimming took 4 bases from V and 0 from J; bases not matched to a gene: 5. Germline V gene lookup returns CDR1 MDHEN and CDR2 SYDVKM. Here the CDR3 DNA reads TGTGCCAGCAGTTCAGAACTAGCGCACCAAGAGACCCAGTACTTC. This codes for CASSSELAHQETQYF.

CDR3 loop: CASSLSRNQPQHF. The CDR3 DNA sequence: TGTGCCAGCAGCTTATCCCGGAATCAGCCCCAGCATTTT. The chain carries TRBV7-8 and TRBJ1-5; D gene uncertain. Germline CDR1 reads SGHVS; CDR2 reads FQNEAQ. Trimming cost V 2 bases and J 4 bases, with 6 bases left between them. The length of the CDR3 is 13 residues.

There are many counts of this clonotype. This chain links TRBV10-3 with TRBJ2-7, with D possibly matching TRBD1 (5 bases). Germline V lookup: CDR1 ENHRY, CDR2 SYGVKD. The V and J ends lost 4 bases and 3 bases respectively, with 13 bases between them. This CDR3 contains 14 residues. CDR3 in amino acids: CAISATQENYEQYF. The CDR3 DNA follows: TGTGCCATCAGTGCGACACAGGAGAACTACGAGCAGTACTTC.

This clonotype was picked up a small number of times. The chain employs TRBV6-6 and TRBJ2-2; tentative D call: TRBD2 (6 bases). Trimming stripped 7 bases from V and 1 base from J, with 10 bases between. Per the germline V gene, CDR1 is MNHNY and CDR2 is SVGAGI (reference sequence). CDR3 length: 14 residues. CDR3 coding DNA: TGTGCCAGCATTCTTAGCGGGAACACCGGGGAGCTGTTTTTT. It specifies CASILSGNTGELFF.

As concerns this clonotype: Given a much more abundant clone one base away, this may be a read error. The rearrangement uses TRBV11-2 and TRBJ2-7; D not certain. Germline CDR1 SGHAT, CDR2 FQNNGV. V lost 1 base to trimming and J lost 6 bases, with 7 bases between them. This CDR3 spans 12 amino acids. DNA for the CDR3: TGTGCCAGCAGCTTAGGGAGTTCCGAGCAGTACTTC. Residues: CASSLGSSEQYF.

Worth noting for this clonotype: This may be a read error, as it is one base from a much larger clone. The conserved closing phenylalanine or tryptophan is absent in this CDR3, likely reflecting a read error. The V gene is TRBV7-3, the J gene TRBJ2-1, with TRBD2 matching over 10 bases. Germline CDR1 is SGHTA and CDR2 is FQGTGA. V was clipped by 1 base and J by 0 bases; unmatched bases: 9. The CDR3 contains 19 residues. CDR3 sequence: CASSLKPSGGPSSYNEQFV. The CDR3, as DNA: TGTGCCAGCAGCTTAAAACCTAGCGGGGGTCCGAGCTCCTACAATGAGCAGTTCGTC.

Concerning this clonotype itself: Here the CDR3 omits its conserved ending phenylalanine or tryptophan, so a read error is the likely source. This chain uses TRBV4-1 with TRBJ2-7; 7 bases agree with TRBD2. Germline lookup yields CDR1 MGHRA and CDR2 YSYEKL. This CDR3 is built from 15 residues. J was trimmed by 0 bases and V by 1 base; bases with no gene match: 3. CDR3 DNA sequence: TGCGCCAGCAGCCAAGTTCGCGGGAGCTCCTACGAGCAGTACCTC. Translating gives CASSQVRGSSYEQYL.

This clonotype has a count of ten or more. The chain uses TRBV20-1 and TRBJ2-1, with 11 positions matching TRBD2. The CDR3 is 18 amino acids. V trimming: 0 bases; J trimming: 4 bases; junction bases outside the gene matches: 11. Germline V gene sequence: CDR1 DFQATT, CDR2 SNEGSKA (reference sequence). CDR3 sequence: CSARDLAGGRPLYNEQFF. The DNA for the CDR3 is TGCAGTGCTAGAGACTTAGCGGGGGGGCGACCCCTTTACAATGAGCAGTTCTTC.

This clonotype has ten or more counts. The chain has TRBV7-9 and TRBJ2-1; TRBD2 agrees at 7 bases. The CDR3 runs 15 residues. After removal of 5 bases from V and 4 bases from J, the junction contained 8 bases not matched to a gene. Germline V gene sequence: CDR1 SEHNR, CDR2 FQNEAQ (reference sequence). Here the CDR3 reads CASSPQRGAYNEQFF. The CDR3 bases are TGTGCCAGCAGCCCCCAGCGGGGAGCATACAATGAGCAGTTCTTC.

This clonotype was seen only a few times. This rearrangement joins TRBV4-1 to TRBJ2-1; 9 nucleotides agree with TRBD2. V was pared by 0 bases and J by 1 base, with 4 bases of the junction left unmatched. Germline V gene sequence: CDR1 MGHRA, CDR2 YSYEKL. The CDR3 loop spans 17 amino acids. CDR3 amino acids: CASSQDPSGGSYNEQFF. The CDR3 region has the DNA TGCGCCAGCAGCCAAGATCCCAGCGGGGGGTCCTACAATGAGCAGTTCTTC.

This clonotype was recorded a few times. Just one base apart from a much larger clone, this may be a read error. The CDR3 ends on some other residue instead of the conserved phenylalanine or tryptophan, so this is likely a read error. The genes are TRBV7-8 and TRBJ1-6; possibly TRBD1 for D (5 bases). The germline V gene has CDR1 SGHVS and CDR2 FQNEAQ. CDR3 length: 13 amino acids. The ends were cut back, 8 bases at V and 7 bases at J, with 12 bases in the middle. CDR3 sequence reads: CASRSDTNSPLHS. CDR3 DNA sequence: TGTGCCAGCCGGTCGGACACCAATTCACCCCTCCACTCT.

This rearrangement joins TRBV6-5 to TRBJ1-5, with 7 bases that match TRBD1. V was pared by 6 bases and J by 7 bases, with 9 bases of the junction left unmatched. Germline CDR1 reads MNHEY; CDR2 reads SVGAGI. The CDR3 has 14 amino acids. CDR3: CASSHRDSDQPQHF. For the CDR3, the DNA is TGTGCCAGCAGCCACAGGGACAGCGACCAGCCCCAGCATTTT.

The chain carries TRBV15 and TRBJ2-3; D is perhaps TRBD1 or TRBD2 (5 bases each). V lost 1 base to trimming and J lost 10 bases, with 24 bases between them. Germline values: CDR1 LNHNV, CDR2 YYDKDF (reference sequence). This CDR3 is built from 17 residues. CDR3 in DNA: TGTGCCACCAGCAGAGCATCGGGAATAGCGAGCACAGGTGCGCAGTATTTT. Its translation is CATSRASGIASTGAQYF.

This clonotype was counted ten times or more. The chain joins TRBV29-1 to TRBJ1-2; 8 nucleotides match TRBD1. The junction had 9 bases not matched to a gene; V was cut back by 6 bases and J by 0 bases. From germline, CDR1 is SQVTM and CDR2 ANQGSEA. There are 15 residues in the CDR3. CDR3 nucleotide sequence: TGCAGCGTCGGGAGCGGACAGGGAGCTAACTATGGCTACACCTTC. Translating gives CSVGSGQGANYGYTF.

This clonotype was observed a few times. With a much larger clone just one base away, this may be a read error. This sequence joins TRBV11-2 and TRBJ1-4, with D possibly matching TRBD1 (6 bases). This CDR3 has 15 residues. Germline loops: CDR1 SGHAT, CDR2 FQNNGV. The V and J ends lost 0 bases and 7 bases respectively, with 12 bases between them. The CDR3 nucleotides are TGTGCCAGCAGCTTAGATAGGACAGTAAGTGAAAAACTGTTTTTT. Protein: CASSLDRTVSEKLFF.

This clonotype was recorded at least ten times. The rearrangement links TRBV11-2 to TRBJ2-1; D may correspond to TRBD1 or TRBD2 (5 bases each). V gave up 3 bases and J gave up 10 bases, with 7 bases separating them. This CDR3 has 11 residues. CDR1 and CDR2 (germline): SGHAT, FQNNGV. This CDR3 is CASSLGVEQFF. The DNA for the CDR3 is TGTGCCAGCAGCTTGGGGGTAGAGCAGTTCTTC.

In this sample, this clonotype turned up a few times. The chain is built from TRBV5-6 and TRBJ1-3; D not certain. This CDR3 has 13 amino acids. V lost 4 bases, J lost 0 bases, and 5 bases lay in between. Per the germline V gene, CDR1 is SGHDT and CDR2 is YYEEEE. CDR3 sequence reads: CASSESSGNTIYF. Here the CDR3 DNA reads TGTGCCAGCAGCGAAAGCTCTGGAAACACCATATATTTT.

This clonotype was seen ten or more times. The chain recombines TRBV11-2 with TRBJ2-1; 12 bases line up with TRBD2. CDR3 length equals 18 residues. V lost 0 bases, J lost 10 bases, and 13 bases stayed unmatched. Looked up from germline, CDR1 is SGHAT and CDR2 is FQNNGV. The CDR3 DNA sequence: TGTGCCAGCAGCTTAGATCTTACTAGCGGGAGGCCCCTGGGAGAGCAGTTCTTC. This codes for CASSLDLTSGRPLGEQFF.

For this clonotype: This could be a read error, since a much larger clone is one nucleotide away. CDR3 DNA: TGTGCCAGCAGGACGGCGGGAGCCCCCGGGGGGCTGTTTTTT. Its translation: CASRTAGAPGGLFF. V is TRBV6-5 and J is TRBJ2-2; 7 bases fit TRBD2. In germline, CDR1 is MNHEY, CDR2 SVGAGI. The CDR3 sequence is 14 residues long.

V usage is TRBV11-2 and J usage is TRBJ2-2, with 7 bases fitting TRBD2. The V gene end was trimmed by 0 bases and the J gene end by 1 base; junction bases not matched to a gene: 5. CDR1 SGHAT and CDR2 FQNNGV come from the germline V gene. The CDR3 totals 17 residues. The CDR3 DNA is TGTGCCAGCAGCTTAGATCGTCTAGCGGTGAACACCGGGGAGCTGTTTTTT. Amino acids: CASSLDRLAVNTGELFF. The variable domain in full, completed from reference TRBV11-2 and TRBJ2-2, reads EAGVAQSPRYKIIEKRQSVAFWCNPISGHATLYWYQQILGQGPKLLIQFQNNGVVDDSQLPKDRFSAERLKGVDSTLKIQPAKLEDSAVYLCASSLDRLAVNTGELFFGEGSRLTVL.

This clonotype was detected only once. This may arise from a read error, as a much more abundant clone is one base away. The conserved closing phenylalanine or tryptophan is absent in this CDR3, likely reflecting a read error. This chain connects TRBV12-3 or TRBV12-4 to TRBJ2-1; 7 nucleotides agree with TRBD1. This CDR3 comprises 14 residues. The V segment lost 5 bases and the J segment 0 bases; nucleotides outside the gene matches: 1. The CDR3 protein is CASSTGDSYNEQFS. CDR3 sequence (DNA): TGTGCCAGCAGTACAGGGGACTCCTACAATGAGCAGTTCTCC.

This clonotype was observed at least ten times. The rearrangement joins TRBV20-1 to TRBJ2-7; D is perhaps TRBD1 (5 bases). CDR1 DFQATT and CDR2 SNEGSKA come from the germline V gene (reference sequence). Trimming stripped 3 bases from V and 4 bases from J, with 13 bases between. The CDR3 loop spans 13 amino acids. Here the CDR3 reads CSASRGQIYEQYF. The CDR3 DNA is TGCAGTGCTAGTCGCGGACAAATTTACGAGCAGTACTTC.

The chain joins TRBV6-5 to TRBJ2-5; D is perhaps TRBD2 (6 bases). This CDR3 has 15 amino acids. CDR1 and CDR2 from the germline V gene are MNHEY and SVGAGI. The V end lost 6 bases, the J end lost 2 bases, and 16 bases lay between the germline ends. The CDR3 sequence: CASSPKAGWQETQYF. DNA of the CDR3: TGTGCCAGCAGCCCCAAGGCGGGATGGCAAGAGACCCAGTACTTC.

The genes are TRBV27 and TRBJ2-7, with TRBD1 matching 11 bases. From germline, CDR1 is MNHEY and CDR2 SMNVEV (reference sequence). The CDR3 is 15 amino acids. V trimming: 7 bases; J trimming: 4 bases; junction bases outside the gene matches: 9. CDR3 in amino acids: CASKAPGQGVYEQYF. CDR3 DNA sequence: TGTGCCAGCAAGGCCCCGGGACAGGGGGTTTACGAGCAGTACTTC.

V gene TRBV6-1 combines with J gene TRBJ2-1, with D unclear. The V end was cut by 7 bases, the J end by 1 base, with 5 bases between. CDR3 length: 12 amino acids. The germline CDR1 and CDR2 sequences are MNHNS and SASEGT. DNA of the CDR3: TGTGCCAGCATTGAGTCCTACAATGAGCAGTTCTTC. Its translation: CASIESYNEQFF.